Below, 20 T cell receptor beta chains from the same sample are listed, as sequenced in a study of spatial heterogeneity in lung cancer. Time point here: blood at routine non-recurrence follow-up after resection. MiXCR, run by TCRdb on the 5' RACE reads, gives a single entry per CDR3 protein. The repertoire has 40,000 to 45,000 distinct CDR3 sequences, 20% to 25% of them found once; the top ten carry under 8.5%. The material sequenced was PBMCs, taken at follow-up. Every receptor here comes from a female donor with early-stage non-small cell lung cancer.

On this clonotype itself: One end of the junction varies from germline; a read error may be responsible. The CDR3: CASSQLASGELFF. The CDR3 nucleotides read TGTGCTAGCAGCCAACTAGCGTCCGGGGAGCTGTTTTTT. The chain couples TRBV7-7 to TRBJ2-2; 7 bases are shared with TRBD2. The V gene's germline CDR1 is SSHAT and CDR2 FNYEAQ (reference sequence). This CDR3 has 13 residues.

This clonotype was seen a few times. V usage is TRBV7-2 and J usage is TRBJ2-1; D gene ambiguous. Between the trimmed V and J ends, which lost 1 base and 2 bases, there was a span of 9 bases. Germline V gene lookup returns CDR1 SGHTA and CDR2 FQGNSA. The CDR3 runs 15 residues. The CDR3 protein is CASSLDGQAYNEQFF. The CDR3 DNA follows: TGTGCCAGCAGCTTAGATGGCCAGGCCTACAATGAGCAGTTCTTC.

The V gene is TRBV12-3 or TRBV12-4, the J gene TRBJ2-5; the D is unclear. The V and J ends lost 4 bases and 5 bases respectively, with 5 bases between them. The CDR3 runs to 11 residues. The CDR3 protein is CASSYLETQYF. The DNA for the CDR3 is TGTGCCAGCAGTTATCTGGAGACCCAGTACTTC.

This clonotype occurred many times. The DNA for the CDR3 is TGTGCCAGTAGTTCGGATGGCACAGATACGCAGTATTTT. Translated: CASSSDGTDTQYF. The chain links TRBV19 to TRBJ2-3, with D hard to call. CDR1 and CDR2 from the germline V gene are LNHDA and SQIVND (reference sequence). V was cut by 5 bases and J by 1 base, with 7 bases left in between. CDR3 length equals 13 residues.

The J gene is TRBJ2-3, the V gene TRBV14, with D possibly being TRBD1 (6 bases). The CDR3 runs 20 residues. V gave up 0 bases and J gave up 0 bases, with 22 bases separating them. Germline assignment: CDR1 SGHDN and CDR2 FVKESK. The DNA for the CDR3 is TGTGCCAGCAGCCAAGATCTGGGACAACGGACCACACAAAGCACAGATACGCAGTATTTT. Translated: CASSQDLGQRTTQSTDTQYF.

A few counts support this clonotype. The CDR3 region has the DNA TGTGCCAGCAGCGTACTCGGGGGTTCGCCAGATACGCAGTATTTT. It encodes CASSVLGGSPDTQYF. V gene TRBV9 combines with J gene TRBJ2-3, with D possibly TRBD2 on 6 matching bases. The CDR3 has 15 residues. V was clipped by 1 base and J by 4 bases, with 13 bases between them. The germline V gene encodes CDR1 SGDLS and CDR2 YYNGEE.

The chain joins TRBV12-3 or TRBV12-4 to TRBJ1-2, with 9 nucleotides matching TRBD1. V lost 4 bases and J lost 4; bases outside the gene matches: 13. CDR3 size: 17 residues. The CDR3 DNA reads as TGTGCCAGCAGTTCGTATACTGACAGGGGGAGCATCTATGGCTACACCTTC. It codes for CASSSYTDRGSIYGYTF.

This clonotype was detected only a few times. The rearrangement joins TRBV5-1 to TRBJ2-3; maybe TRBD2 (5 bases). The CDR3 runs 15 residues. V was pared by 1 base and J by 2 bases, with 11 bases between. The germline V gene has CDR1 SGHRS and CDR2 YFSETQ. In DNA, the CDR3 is TGCGCCAGCAGCTTGAACGGCGGGTACACAGATACGCAGTATTTT. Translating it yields CASSLNGGYTDTQYF.

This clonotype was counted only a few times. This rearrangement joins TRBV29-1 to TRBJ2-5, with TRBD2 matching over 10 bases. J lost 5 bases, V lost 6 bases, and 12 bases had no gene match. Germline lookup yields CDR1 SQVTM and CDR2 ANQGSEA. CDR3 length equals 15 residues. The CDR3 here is CSVERGGTKQETQYF. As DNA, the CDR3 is TGCAGCGTCGAGCGGGGGGGGACTAAACAGGAGACCCAGTACTTC.

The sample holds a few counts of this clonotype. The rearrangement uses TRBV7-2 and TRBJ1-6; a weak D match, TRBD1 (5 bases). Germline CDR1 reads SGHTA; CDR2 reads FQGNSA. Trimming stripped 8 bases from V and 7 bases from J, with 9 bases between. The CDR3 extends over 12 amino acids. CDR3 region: CASRRVNSPLHF. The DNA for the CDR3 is TGTGCCAGCCGCAGGGTAAATTCACCCCTCCACTTT. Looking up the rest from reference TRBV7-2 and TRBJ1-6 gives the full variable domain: GAGVSQSPSNKVTEKGKDVELRCDPISGHTALYWYRQSLGQGLEFLIYFQGNSAPDKSGLPSDRFSAERTGGSVSTLTIQRTQQEDSAVYLCASRRVNSPLHFGNGTRLTVT.

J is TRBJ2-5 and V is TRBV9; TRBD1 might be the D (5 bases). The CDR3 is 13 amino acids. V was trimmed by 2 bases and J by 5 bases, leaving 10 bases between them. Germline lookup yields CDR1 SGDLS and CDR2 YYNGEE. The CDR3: CASSVRGQETQYF. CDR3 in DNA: TGTGCCAGCAGCGTTAGGGGTCAGGAGACCCAGTACTTC.

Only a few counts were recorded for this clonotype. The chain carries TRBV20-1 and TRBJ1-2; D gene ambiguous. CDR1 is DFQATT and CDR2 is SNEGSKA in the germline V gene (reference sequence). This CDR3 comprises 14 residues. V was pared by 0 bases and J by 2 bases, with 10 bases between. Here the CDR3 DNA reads TGCAGTGCTAGAGATCGCCAAGGAAACTATGGCTACACCTTC. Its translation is CSARDRQGNYGYTF.

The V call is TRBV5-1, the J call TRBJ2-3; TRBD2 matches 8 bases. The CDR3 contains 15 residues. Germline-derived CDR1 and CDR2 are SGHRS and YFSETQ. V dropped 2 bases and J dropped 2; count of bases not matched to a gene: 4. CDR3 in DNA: TGCGCCAGCAGCTTCAGTAGCGGGGCCACAGATACGCAGTATTTT. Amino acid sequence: CASSFSSGATDTQYF.

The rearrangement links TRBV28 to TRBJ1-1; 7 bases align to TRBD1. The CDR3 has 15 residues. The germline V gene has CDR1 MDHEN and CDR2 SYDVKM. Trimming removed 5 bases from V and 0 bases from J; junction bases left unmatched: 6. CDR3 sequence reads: CASSPPTGMNTEAFF. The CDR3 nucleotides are TGTGCCAGCAGTCCCCCGACAGGGATGAACACTGAAGCTTTCTTT.

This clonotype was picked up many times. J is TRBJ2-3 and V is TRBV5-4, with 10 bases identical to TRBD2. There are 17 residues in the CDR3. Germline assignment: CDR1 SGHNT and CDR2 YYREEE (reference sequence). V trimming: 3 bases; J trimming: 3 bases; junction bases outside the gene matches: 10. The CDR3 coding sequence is TGTGCCAGCAGCTACCCCTTAGCGGGAGGAGGAACAGATACGCAGTATTTT. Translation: CASSYPLAGGGTDTQYF.

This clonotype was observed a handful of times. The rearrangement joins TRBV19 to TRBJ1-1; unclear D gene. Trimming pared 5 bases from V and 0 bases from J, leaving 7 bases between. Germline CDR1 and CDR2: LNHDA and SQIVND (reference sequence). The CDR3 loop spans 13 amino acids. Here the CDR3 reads CASSSGVNTEAFF. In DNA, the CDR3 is TGTGCCAGTAGTTCCGGGGTGAACACTGAAGCTTTCTTT.

CDR3 in DNA: TGTGCCAGCAGACCCTCTGGTGTCCAAGAGACCCAGTACTTC. Translated, it gives CASRPSGVQETQYF. The chain has TRBV6-5 and TRBJ2-5; D gene unclear. This CDR3 spans 14 amino acids. V lost 6 bases, J lost 1 base, and 12 bases lay in between. Germline V CDR1 and CDR2: MNHEY, SVGAGI.

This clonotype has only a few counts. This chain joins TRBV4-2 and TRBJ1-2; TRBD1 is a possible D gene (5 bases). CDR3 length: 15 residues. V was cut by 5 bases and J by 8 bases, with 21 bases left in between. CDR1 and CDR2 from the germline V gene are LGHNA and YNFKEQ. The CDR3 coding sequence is TGTGCCAGCAGCACACCGGGACTCGAGCACACGGGCTACACCTTC. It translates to CASSTPGLEHTGYTF.

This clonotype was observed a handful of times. CDR3 region: CASSSRLAGSYEQYF. The CDR3 DNA sequence: TGTGCCAGCAGCTCAAGACTAGCGGGCTCCTACGAGCAGTACTTC. The chain joins TRBV7-9 to TRBJ2-7, with 10 bases matching TRBD2. Germline V gene data show CDR1 as SEHNR and CDR2 as FQNEAQ (reference sequence). V lost 4 bases and J lost 0; bases outside the gene matches: 3. The CDR3 loop spans 15 amino acids.

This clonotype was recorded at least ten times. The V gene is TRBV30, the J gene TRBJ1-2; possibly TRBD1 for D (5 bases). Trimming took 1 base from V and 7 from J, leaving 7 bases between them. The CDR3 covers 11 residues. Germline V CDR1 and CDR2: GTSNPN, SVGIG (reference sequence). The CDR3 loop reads CAWSEGVGYTF. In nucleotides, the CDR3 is TGTGCCTGGAGTGAAGGGGTTGGCTACACCTTC. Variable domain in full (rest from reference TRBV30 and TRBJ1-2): SQTIHQWPATLVQPVGSPLSLECTVEGTSNPNLYWYRQAAGRGLQLLFYSVGIGQISSEVPQNLSASRPQDRQFILSSKKLLLSDSGFYLCAWSEGVGYTFGSGTRLTVV.